The rows below give T cell receptor beta chains drawn from one sample of a study of blood T cell repertoires in COVID-19. Method: immunoSEQ multiplex PCR; TCRdb's copy keeps in-frame clones and lacks some. The sample holds some 150,000 clones, around 84% seen once. Sequences were obtained from peripheral blood. These receptors originate from a human donor with acute or convalescent COVID-19. The donor label of this sample is uncertain. The CDR3 runs from the conserved cysteine through the conserved F or W. D genes are given only for firm matches. The listing skips clone size in some rows; elsewhere it reads once, few, many or a size class.

clone_size: NA; d_call: TRBD1; v_call: TRBV9; j_call: TRBJ1-1; cdr3_aa: CASGTGTGGPTSWGEAFF; cdr3_nt: TGTGCCAGCGGGACCGGGACAGGGGGTCCGACGTCATGGGGTGAAGCTTTCTTT
clone_size: NA; d_call: TRBD1; v_call: TRBV11-1; j_call: TRBJ1-4; cdr3_aa: CASSSGQGNEKLFF; cdr3_nt: TGTGCCAGCAGCTCGGGACAGGGGAATGAAAAACTGTTTTTT
clone_size: NA; d_call: NA; v_call: TRBV7-2; j_call: TRBJ1-4; cdr3_aa: CASSGLDSPNEKLFF; cdr3_nt: TGTGCCAGCAGCGGACTGGACAGTCCTAATGAAAAACTGTTTTTT
clone_size: NA; d_call: TRBD1; v_call: TRBV28; j_call: TRBJ2-2; cdr3_aa: CASSRTGANTGELFF; cdr3_nt: TGTGCCAGCAGCCGTACAGGGGCGAACACCGGGGAGCTGTTTTTT
clone_size: NA; d_call: NA; v_call: TRBV5-1; j_call: TRBJ1-5; cdr3_aa: CASSLTGQGSDQPQHF; cdr3_nt: TGCGCCAGCTCCCTAACAGGGCAGGGGAGCGATCAGCCCCAGCATTTT
clone_size: few; d_call: TRBD1; v_call: TRBV4-2; j_call: TRBJ1-2; cdr3_aa: CASSQDTGGNVYGYTF; cdr3_nt: TGTGCCAGCAGCCAAGATACAGGGGGCAATGTCTATGGCTACACCTTC
clone_size: NA; d_call: TRBD1; v_call: TRBV6-5; j_call: TRBJ1-5; cdr3_aa: CALGQESNQPQHF; cdr3_nt: TGTGCCCTAGGACAGGAAAGCAATCAGCCCCAGCATTTT
clone_size: NA; d_call: TRBD1; v_call: TRBV7-2; j_call: TRBJ1-1; cdr3_aa: CASSSRQGRPGQAFF; cdr3_nt: TGTGCCAGCAGCTCCAGACAGGGGAGACCGGGGCAAGCTTTCTTT
clone_size: NA; d_call: TRBD1; v_call: TRBV19; j_call: TRBJ1-6; cdr3_aa: CASSRLTGTGGNSPLHF; cdr3_nt: TGTGCCAGTAGCCGCCTGACGGGGACAGGTGGTAATTCACCCCTCCACTTT
clone_size: NA; d_call: NA; v_call: TRBV30; j_call: TRBJ1-3; cdr3_aa: CAWSRRGLGNTIYF; cdr3_nt: TGTGCCTGGAGTCGCAGGGGATTAGGAAACACCATATATTTT
clone_size: once; d_call: NA; v_call: TRBV27; j_call: TRBJ2-1; cdr3_aa: CASSLIGRVGNEQFF; cdr3_nt: TGTGCCAGCAGTTTAATAGGCAGGGTCGGTAATGAGCAGTTCTTC
clone_size: NA; d_call: NA; v_call: TRBV12-3/TRBV12-4; j_call: TRBJ1-2; cdr3_aa: CASSWGLYGYTF; cdr3_nt: TGTGCCAGCAGTTGGGGCCTTTATGGCTACACCTTC
clone_size: once; d_call: TRBD1; v_call: TRBV28; j_call: TRBJ1-1; cdr3_aa: CASSLGSGGTNTEAFF; cdr3_nt: TGTGCCAGCAGTTTAGGGTCAGGGGGAACAAACACTGAAGCTTTCTTT